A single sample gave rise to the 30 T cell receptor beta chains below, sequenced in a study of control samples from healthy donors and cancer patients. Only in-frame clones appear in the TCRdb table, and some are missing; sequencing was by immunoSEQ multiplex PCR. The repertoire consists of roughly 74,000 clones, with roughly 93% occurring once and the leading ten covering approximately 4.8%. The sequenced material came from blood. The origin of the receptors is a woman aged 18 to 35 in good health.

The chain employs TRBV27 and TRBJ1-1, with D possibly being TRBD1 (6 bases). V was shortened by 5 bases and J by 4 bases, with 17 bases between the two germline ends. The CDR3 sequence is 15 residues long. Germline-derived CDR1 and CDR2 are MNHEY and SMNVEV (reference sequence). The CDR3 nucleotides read TGTGCCAGCAGTGATCCTAGAACAGGGCGCACTGAAGCTTTCTTT. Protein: CASSDPRTGRTEAFF.

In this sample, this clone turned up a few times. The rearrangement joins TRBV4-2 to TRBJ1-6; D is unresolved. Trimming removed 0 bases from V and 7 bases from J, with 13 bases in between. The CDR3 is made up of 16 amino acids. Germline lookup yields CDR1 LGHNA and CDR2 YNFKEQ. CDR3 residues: CASSQDPSPENSPLHF. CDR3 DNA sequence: TGTGCCAGCAGCCAAGATCCGTCCCCTGAGAATTCACCCCTCCACTTT.

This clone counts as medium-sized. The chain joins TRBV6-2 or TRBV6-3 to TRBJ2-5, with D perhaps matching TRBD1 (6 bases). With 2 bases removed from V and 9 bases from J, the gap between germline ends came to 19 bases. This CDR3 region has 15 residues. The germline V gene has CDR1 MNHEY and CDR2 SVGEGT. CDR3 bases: TGTGCCAGCAGTTACCAGGGGACCACGCCCGAGGCCCAGTACTTC. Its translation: CASSYQGTTPEAQYF.

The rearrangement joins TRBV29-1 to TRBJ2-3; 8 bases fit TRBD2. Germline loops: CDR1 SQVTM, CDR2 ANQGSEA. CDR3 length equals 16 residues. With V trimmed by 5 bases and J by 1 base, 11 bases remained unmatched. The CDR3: CSVLGRVAGRTDTQYF. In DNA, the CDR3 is TGCAGCGTTCTAGGTCGAGTAGCGGGACGCACAGATACGCAGTATTTT.

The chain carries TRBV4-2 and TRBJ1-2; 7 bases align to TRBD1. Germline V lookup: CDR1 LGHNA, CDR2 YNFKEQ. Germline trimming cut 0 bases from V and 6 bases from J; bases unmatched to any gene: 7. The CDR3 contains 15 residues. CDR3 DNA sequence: TGTGCCAGCAGCCAAGATCGTCAGGGGGTGAATGGCTACACCTTC. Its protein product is CASSQDRQGVNGYTF.

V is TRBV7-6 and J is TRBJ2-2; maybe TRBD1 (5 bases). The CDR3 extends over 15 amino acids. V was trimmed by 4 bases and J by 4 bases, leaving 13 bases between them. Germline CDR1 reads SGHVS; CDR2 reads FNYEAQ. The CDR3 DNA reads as TGTGCCAGCAGCTCCAATACAGGTCTCACCGGGGAGCTGTTTTTT. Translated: CASSSNTGLTGELFF.

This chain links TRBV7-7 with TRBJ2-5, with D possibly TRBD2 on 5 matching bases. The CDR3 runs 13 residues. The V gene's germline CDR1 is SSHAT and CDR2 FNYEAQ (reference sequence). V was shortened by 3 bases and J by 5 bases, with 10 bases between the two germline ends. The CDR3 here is CASSFIPGETQYF. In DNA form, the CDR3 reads TGTGCCAGCAGCTTTATCCCGGGGGAGACCCAGTACTTC.

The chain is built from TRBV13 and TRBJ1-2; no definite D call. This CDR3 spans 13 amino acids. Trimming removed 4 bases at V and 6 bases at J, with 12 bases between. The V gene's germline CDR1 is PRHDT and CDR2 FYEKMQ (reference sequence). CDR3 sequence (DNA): TGTGCCAGCAGCTCCCAGCAGGCCCATGGCTACACCTTC. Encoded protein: CASSSQQAHGYTF.

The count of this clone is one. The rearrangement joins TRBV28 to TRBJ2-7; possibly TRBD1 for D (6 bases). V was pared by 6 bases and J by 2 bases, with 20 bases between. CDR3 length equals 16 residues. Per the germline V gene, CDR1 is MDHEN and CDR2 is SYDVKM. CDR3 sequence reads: CASSPYGTGNAYEQYF. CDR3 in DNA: TGTGCCAGCAGCCCGTACGGAACAGGGAACGCCTACGAGCAGTACTTC.

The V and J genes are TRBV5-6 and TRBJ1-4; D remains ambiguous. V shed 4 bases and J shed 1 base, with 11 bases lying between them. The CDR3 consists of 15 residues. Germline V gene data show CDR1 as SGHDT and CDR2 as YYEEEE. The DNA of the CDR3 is TGTGCCAGCAGCACCCGACGGAGAACTAATGAAAAACTGTTTTTT. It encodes CASSTRRRTNEKLFF.

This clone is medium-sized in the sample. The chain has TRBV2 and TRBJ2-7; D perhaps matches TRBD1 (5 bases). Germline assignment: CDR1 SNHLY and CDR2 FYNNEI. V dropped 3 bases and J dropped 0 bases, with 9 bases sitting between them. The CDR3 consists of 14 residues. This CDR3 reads CASSEWGSSYEQYF. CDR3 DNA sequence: TGTGCCAGCAGTGAGTGGGGCAGCTCCTACGAGCAGTACTTC.

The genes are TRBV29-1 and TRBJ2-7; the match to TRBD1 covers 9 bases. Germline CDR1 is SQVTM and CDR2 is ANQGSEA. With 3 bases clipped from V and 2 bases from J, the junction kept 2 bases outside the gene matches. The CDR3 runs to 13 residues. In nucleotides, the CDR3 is TGCAGCGTTGATGGACAGGGGACCTACGAGCAGTACTTC. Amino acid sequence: CSVDGQGTYEQYF.

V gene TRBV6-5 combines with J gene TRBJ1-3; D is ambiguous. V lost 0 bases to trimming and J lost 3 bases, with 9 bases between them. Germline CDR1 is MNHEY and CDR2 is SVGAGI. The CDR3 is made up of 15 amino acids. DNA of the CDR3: TGTGCCAGCAGTTACTCTGTCCGGGGTGGAAACACCATATATTTT. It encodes CASSYSVRGGNTIYF.

In nucleotides, the CDR3 is TGTGCCAGCAGGAGGGTACCGGGAGGCCACGAGCAGTACTTC. Its protein is CASRRVPGGHEQYF. The chain joins TRBV7-2 to TRBJ2-7; 7 bases agree with TRBD2. Germline trimming cut 6 bases from V and 5 bases from J; bases unmatched to any gene: 10. The CDR3 is 14 residues long. CDR1 and CDR2 from the germline V gene are SGHTA and FQGNSA.

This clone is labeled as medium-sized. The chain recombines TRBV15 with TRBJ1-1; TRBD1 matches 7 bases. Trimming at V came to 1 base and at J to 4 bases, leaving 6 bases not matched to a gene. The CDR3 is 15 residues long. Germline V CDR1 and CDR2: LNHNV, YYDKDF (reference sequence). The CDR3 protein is CATSRGDGTVTEAFF. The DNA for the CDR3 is TGTGCCACCAGCAGAGGAGACGGGACAGTCACTGAAGCTTTCTTT.

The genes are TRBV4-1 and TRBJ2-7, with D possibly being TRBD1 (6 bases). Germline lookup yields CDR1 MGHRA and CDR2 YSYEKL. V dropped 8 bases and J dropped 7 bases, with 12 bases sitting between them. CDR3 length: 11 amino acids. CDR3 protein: CASSYDREQYF. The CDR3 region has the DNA TGCGCCAGCTCGTACGACAGGGAGCAGTACTTC.

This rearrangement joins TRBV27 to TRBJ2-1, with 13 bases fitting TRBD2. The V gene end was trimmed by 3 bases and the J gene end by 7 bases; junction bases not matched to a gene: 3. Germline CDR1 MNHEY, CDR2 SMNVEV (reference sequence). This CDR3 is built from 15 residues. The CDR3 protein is CASSFRTSGSNEQFF. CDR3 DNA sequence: TGTGCCAGCAGTTTCCGGACTAGCGGGAGTAATGAGCAGTTCTTC.

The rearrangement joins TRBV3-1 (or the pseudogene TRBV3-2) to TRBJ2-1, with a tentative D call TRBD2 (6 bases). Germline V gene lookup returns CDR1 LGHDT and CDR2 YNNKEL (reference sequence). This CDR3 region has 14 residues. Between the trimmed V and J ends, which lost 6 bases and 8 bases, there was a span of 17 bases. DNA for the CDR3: TGTGCCAGCAGAACGGGAGCCCTCGGGGATGAGCAGTTCTTC. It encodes CASRTGALGDEQFF.

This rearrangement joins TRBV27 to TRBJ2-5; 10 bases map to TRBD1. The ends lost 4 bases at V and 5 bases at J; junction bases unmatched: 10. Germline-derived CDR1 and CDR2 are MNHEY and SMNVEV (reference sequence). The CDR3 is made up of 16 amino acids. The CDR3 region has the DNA TGTGCCAGCAGTTGGGGAGGACAGGGGGTTATGGAGACCCAGTACTTC. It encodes CASSWGGQGVMETQYF.

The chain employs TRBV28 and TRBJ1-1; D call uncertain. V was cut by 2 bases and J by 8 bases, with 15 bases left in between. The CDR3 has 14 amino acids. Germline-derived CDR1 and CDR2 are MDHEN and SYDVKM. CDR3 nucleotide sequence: TGTGCCAGCAGTTTACAAGGGTATATGCCAGAAGCTTTCTTT. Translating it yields CASSLQGYMPEAFF.

The CDR3 is CATGGGVGTQYF. CDR3 coding DNA: TGTGCCACCGGGGGGGGTGTTGGGACCCAGTACTTC. V gene TRBV24-1 combines with J gene TRBJ2-5, with 7 bases that match TRBD2. Germline V gene data show CDR1 as KGHDR and CDR2 as SFDVKD. V gave up 9 bases and J gave up 7 bases; unmatched junction bases: 7. CDR3 length: 12 residues.

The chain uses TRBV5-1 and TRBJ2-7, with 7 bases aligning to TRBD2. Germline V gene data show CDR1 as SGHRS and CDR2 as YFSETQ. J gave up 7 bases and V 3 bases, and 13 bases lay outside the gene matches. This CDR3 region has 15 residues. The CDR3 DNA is TGCGCCAGCAGCTCGCTTGAGGGCGCGGGGGAGGAGCAGTACTTC. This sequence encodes CASSSLEGAGEEQYF.

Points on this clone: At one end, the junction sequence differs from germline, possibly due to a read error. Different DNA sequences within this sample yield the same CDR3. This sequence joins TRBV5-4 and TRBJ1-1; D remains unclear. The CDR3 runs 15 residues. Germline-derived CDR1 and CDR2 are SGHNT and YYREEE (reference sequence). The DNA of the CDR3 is TGTGCCAGTAGCTTGGTGAGGCAGTCGAACACTGAAGCTTTCTTT. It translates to CASSLVRQSNTEAFF.

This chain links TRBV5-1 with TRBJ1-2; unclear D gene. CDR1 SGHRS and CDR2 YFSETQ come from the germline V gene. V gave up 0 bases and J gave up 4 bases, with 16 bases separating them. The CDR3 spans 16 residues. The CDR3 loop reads CASSLDISVNIYGYTF. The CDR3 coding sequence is TGCGCCAGCAGCTTGGATATTAGCGTAAACATCTATGGCTACACCTTC.

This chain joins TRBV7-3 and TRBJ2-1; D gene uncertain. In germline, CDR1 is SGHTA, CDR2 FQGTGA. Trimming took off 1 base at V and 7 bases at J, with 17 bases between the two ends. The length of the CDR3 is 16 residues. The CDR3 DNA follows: TGTGCCAGCAGCTTAAGCGTGACCCTGGGTCGGAATGAGCAGTTCTTC. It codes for CASSLSVTLGRNEQFF.

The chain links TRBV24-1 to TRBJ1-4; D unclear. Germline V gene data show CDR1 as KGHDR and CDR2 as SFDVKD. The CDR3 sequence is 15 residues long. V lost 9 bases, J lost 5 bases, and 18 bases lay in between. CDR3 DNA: TGTGCCACCGCATCAGTGGAGGGAGGGAATGAAAAACTGTTTTTT. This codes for CATASVEGGNEKLFF.

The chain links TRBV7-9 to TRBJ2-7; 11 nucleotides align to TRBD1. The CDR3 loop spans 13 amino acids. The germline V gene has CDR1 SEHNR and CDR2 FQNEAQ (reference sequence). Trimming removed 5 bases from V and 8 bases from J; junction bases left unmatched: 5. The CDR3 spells CASSIGQGAKQYF. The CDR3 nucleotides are TGTGCCAGCAGCATCGGACAGGGGGCGAAGCAGTACTTC.

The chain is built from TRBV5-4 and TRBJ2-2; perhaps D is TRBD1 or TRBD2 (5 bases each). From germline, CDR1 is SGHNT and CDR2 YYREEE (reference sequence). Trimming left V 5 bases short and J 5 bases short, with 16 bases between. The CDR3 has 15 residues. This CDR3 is CASSSGTRTTGELFF. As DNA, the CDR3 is TGTGCCAGCAGTTCCGGGACGAGGACGACCGGGGAGCTGTTTTTT.

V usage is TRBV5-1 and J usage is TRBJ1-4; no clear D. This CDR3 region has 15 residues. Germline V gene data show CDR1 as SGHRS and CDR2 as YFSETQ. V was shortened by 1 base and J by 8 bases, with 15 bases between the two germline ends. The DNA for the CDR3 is TGCGCCAGCAGCTTGTTCGGGTCGCCTCAGGAAAAACTGTTTTTT. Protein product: CASSLFGSPQEKLFF.

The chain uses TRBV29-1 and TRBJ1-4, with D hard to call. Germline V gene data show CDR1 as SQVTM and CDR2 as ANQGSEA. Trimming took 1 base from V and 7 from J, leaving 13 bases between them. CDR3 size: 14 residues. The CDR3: CSVEVPELGEKLFF. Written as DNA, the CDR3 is TGCAGCGTTGAAGTCCCCGAATTGGGTGAAAAACTGTTTTTT.